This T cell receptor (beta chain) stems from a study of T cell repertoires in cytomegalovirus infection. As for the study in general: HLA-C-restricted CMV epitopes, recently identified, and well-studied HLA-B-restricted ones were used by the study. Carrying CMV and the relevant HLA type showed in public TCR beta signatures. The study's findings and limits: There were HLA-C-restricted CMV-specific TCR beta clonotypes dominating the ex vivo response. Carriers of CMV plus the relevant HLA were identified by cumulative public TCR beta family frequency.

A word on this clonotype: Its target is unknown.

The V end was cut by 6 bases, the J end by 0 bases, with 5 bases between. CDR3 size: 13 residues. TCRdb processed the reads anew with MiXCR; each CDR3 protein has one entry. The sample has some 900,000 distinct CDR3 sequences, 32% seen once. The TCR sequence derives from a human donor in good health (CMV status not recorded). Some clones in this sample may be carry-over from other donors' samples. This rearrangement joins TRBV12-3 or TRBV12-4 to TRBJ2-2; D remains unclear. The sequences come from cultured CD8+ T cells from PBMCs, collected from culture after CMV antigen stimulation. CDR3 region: CASRTSNTGELFF. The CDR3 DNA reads TGTGCCAGCAGAACATCGAACACCGGGGAGCTGTTTTTT.